The 20 T cell receptor beta chains reported below all come from one sample, sequenced in a study of T cell responses to AZD1222 COVID-19 vaccine. Clones were read by immunoSEQ multiplex PCR, and TCRdb kept only the in-frame ones, dropping some. The top ten clones hold about 2.5% of a sample with about 110,000 clones, 87% of them seen once. The source was peripheral blood, collected 28 days after the second AZD1222 dose. These receptors were taken from an adult who received the AZD1222 COVID-19 vaccine.

The chain uses TRBV28 and TRBJ1-5; perhaps TRBD1 as D (5 bases). Germline V gives CDR1 MDHEN, CDR2 SYDVKM. V was trimmed by 2 bases and J by 6 bases, leaving 14 bases between them. This CDR3 spans 15 amino acids. This CDR3 reads CASSLREGTIQPQHF. The DNA for the CDR3 is TGTGCCAGCAGTTTAAGGGAGGGGACTATTCAGCCCCAGCATTTT.

This clone was picked up a small number of times. The chain couples TRBV28 to TRBJ1-5; D uncertain. Trimming took 5 bases from V and 0 from J, leaving 14 bases between them. The germline V gene has CDR1 MDHEN and CDR2 SYDVKM. The CDR3 is made up of 16 amino acids. CDR3 sequence: CASSLDRGYSNQPQHF. The CDR3 DNA reads as TGTGCCAGCAGTCTTGACCGGGGATATAGCAATCAGCCCCAGCATTTT. Full variable domain (remainder filled in from reference TRBV28 and TRBJ1-5): DVKVTQSSRYLVKRTGEKVFLECVQDMDHENMFWYRQDPGLGLRLIYFSYDVKMKEKGDIPEGYSVSREKKERFSLILESASTNQTSMYLCASSLDRGYSNQPQHFGDGTRLSIL.

The genes are TRBV5-1 and TRBJ2-2; 8 nucleotides align to TRBD1. The junction had 5 bases not matched to a gene; V was cut back by 0 bases and J by 7 bases. The CDR3 has 15 residues. Per the germline V gene, CDR1 is SGHRS and CDR2 is YFSETQ. As DNA, the CDR3 is TGCGCCAGCAGCTTGGTTCAGGGGGCAGGCGGGGAGCTGTTTTTT. Amino acids: CASSLVQGAGGELFF.

This clone was recorded only once. The chain links TRBV5-1 to TRBJ2-7, with D perhaps matching TRBD2 (6 bases). The V end lost 0 bases, the J end lost 2 bases, and 12 bases lay between the germline ends. Looked up from germline, CDR1 is SGHRS and CDR2 is YFSETQ. The CDR3 is 15 residues long. CDR3 in amino acids: CASSLAGSGAYEQYF. In DNA, the CDR3 is TGCGCCAGCAGCTTGGCTGGTAGCGGAGCCTACGAGCAGTACTTC.

The chain couples TRBV3-1 (or the pseudogene TRBV3-2) to TRBJ1-5; 7 bases line up with TRBD1. CDR1 LGHDT and CDR2 YNNKEL come from the germline V gene (reference sequence). The CDR3 loop spans 16 amino acids. The trim removed 4 bases at V and 0 bases at J, leaving 6 bases unmatched. This CDR3 reads CASSPGQDSSNQPQHF. The CDR3 DNA follows: TGTGCCAGCAGCCCCGGACAGGACTCTAGCAATCAGCCCCAGCATTTT.

A few counts support this clone. The chain combines TRBV2 with TRBJ2-3; the match to TRBD1 covers 8 bases. Germline V CDR1 and CDR2: SNHLY, FYNNEI. The CDR3 spans 15 residues. Unmatched junction bases numbered 1, after V lost 1 base and J lost 1 base. CDR3 sequence reads: CASSEEDRGTDTQYF. The CDR3 DNA is TGTGCCAGCAGTGAAGAGGACAGGGGCACAGATACGCAGTATTTT.

This clone was counted between two and nine times. The chain employs TRBV15 and TRBJ1-1, with D tentatively TRBD1 (6 bases). Looked up from germline, CDR1 is LNHNV and CDR2 is YYDKDF (reference sequence). Deletions cut 9 bases from V and 5 bases from J, with 19 bases between. The CDR3 spans 14 residues. CDR3 loop: CATENRELFTEAFF. CDR3 in DNA: TGTGCCACGGAAAACAGGGAGCTTTTTACTGAAGCTTTCTTT.

This chain uses TRBV28 with TRBJ2-7; 9 bases are a match to TRBD1. Losses at the gene ends were 7 bases for V and 3 bases for J; bases not matched to a gene: 10. This CDR3 contains 15 residues. Germline CDR1 reads MDHEN; CDR2 reads SYDVKM. The CDR3 nucleotides are TGTGCCAGCATCCCCGCGGGACAGGGTCTCTACGAGCAGTACTTC. Amino acid sequence: CASIPAGQGLYEQYF.

The V call is TRBV7-2, the J call TRBJ1-5; TRBD1 aligns across 7 bases. Germline lookup yields CDR1 SGHTA and CDR2 FQGNSA. V shed 5 bases, J shed 6 bases, and the junction held 7 bases outside the gene matches. The CDR3 has 14 amino acids. The CDR3 sequence is CASSPRQGAQPQHF. The CDR3 DNA reads as TGTGCCAGCAGCCCCCGACAGGGAGCTCAGCCCCAGCATTTT.

This clone was found a few times. The chain employs TRBV18 and TRBJ1-4; 7 nucleotides line up with TRBD1. The CDR3 covers 15 residues. From germline, CDR1 is KGHSH and CDR2 LQKENI. J gave up 6 bases and V 5 bases, and 9 bases lay outside the gene matches. CDR3 coding DNA: TGTGCCAGCTCAGCGGCGACAGGGCTCCATGAAAAACTGTTTTTT. It is translated as CASSAATGLHEKLFF.

This clone was counted between two and nine times. J is TRBJ1-1 and V is TRBV28; a weak D match, TRBD1 (5 bases). Germline CDR1 and CDR2: MDHEN and SYDVKM. V was cut by 3 bases and J by 6 bases, with 14 bases left in between. The CDR3 consists of 14 residues. CDR3 protein: CASSLWGRWAEAFF. DNA of the CDR3: TGTGCCAGCAGTTTGTGGGGCCGGTGGGCTGAAGCTTTCTTT.

The V gene is TRBV7-8, the J gene TRBJ1-2; no firm D call. CDR1 is SGHVS and CDR2 is FQNEAQ in the germline V gene. Trimming cost V 5 bases and J 8 bases, with 12 bases left between them. This CDR3 has 12 residues. This chain's CDR3 is CASSHPQGGYTF. CDR3 DNA sequence: TGTGCCAGCAGCCATCCTCAAGGGGGCTACACCTTC.

V usage is TRBV19 and J usage is TRBJ2-1; D not resolved. V was clipped by 4 bases and J by 4 bases, with 2 bases between them. Germline loops: CDR1 LNHDA, CDR2 SQIVND (reference sequence). The CDR3 covers 11 residues. CDR3 DNA sequence: TGTGCCAGTAGTAGATACAATGAGCAGTTCTTC. Its translation is CASSRYNEQFF.

The chain joins TRBV10-2 to TRBJ2-2, with 14 bases matching TRBD2. The CDR3 loop spans 15 amino acids. After removal of 7 bases from V and 9 bases from J, the junction contained 7 bases not matched to a gene. Germline V gene sequence: CDR1 WSHSY, CDR2 SAAADI. For the CDR3, the DNA is TGCGCCAGCACGGGACTAGCGGGAGCGGGGCGGGAGCTGTTTTTT. Its translation: CASTGLAGAGRELFF.

The chain is built from TRBV25-1 and TRBJ1-5; 7 bases align to TRBD1. Germline lookup yields CDR1 MGHDK and CDR2 SYGVNS. The V gene end was trimmed by 4 bases and the J gene end by 0 bases; junction bases not matched to a gene: 3. The CDR3 contains 15 residues. The CDR3 nucleotides read TGTGCCAGCAGTGGACAGGGCAATAGCAATCAGCCCCAGCATTTT. Translated, it gives CASSGQGNSNQPQHF.

The chain joins TRBV28 to TRBJ2-1; 7 nucleotides align to TRBD2. Germline V lookup: CDR1 MDHEN, CDR2 SYDVKM. The trim removed 5 bases at V and 3 bases at J, leaving 10 bases unmatched. The CDR3 extends over 16 amino acids. CDR3 in DNA: TGTGCCAGCAGTGTAGGGAGCGGGGAGTTCTACAATGAGCAGTTCTTC. This sequence encodes CASSVGSGEFYNEQFF.

The chain combines TRBV18 with TRBJ1-2; possible D gene TRBD1, 5 bases. Trimming removed 2 bases at V and 4 bases at J, with 8 bases between. In germline, CDR1 is KGHSH, CDR2 LQKENI. CDR3 length equals 13 residues. CDR3 sequence (DNA): TGTGCCAGCTCACCAGGGGCGGGCTATGGCTACACCTTC. Its protein is CASSPGAGYGYTF.

The gene calls are TRBV5-6 and TRBJ2-5; 9 bases align to TRBD2. Germline-derived CDR1 and CDR2 are SGHDT and YYEEEE. Trimming removed 0 bases from V and 5 bases from J; junction bases left unmatched: 2. The CDR3 sequence is 14 residues long. CDR3 sequence reads: CASSLVAGVETQYF. Written as DNA, the CDR3 is TGTGCCAGCAGCTTGGTAGCGGGAGTCGAGACCCAGTACTTC.

This chain joins TRBV28 and TRBJ1-1, with TRBD1 matching over 9 bases. V lost 4 bases, J lost 0 bases, and 3 bases stayed unmatched. CDR3 length: 15 residues. Germline values: CDR1 MDHEN, CDR2 SYDVKM. This chain's CDR3 is CASSYRDRVNTEAFF. DNA for the CDR3: TGTGCCAGCAGTTACCGGGACAGGGTGAACACTGAAGCTTTCTTT. Together with reference TRBV28 and TRBJ1-1, the CDR3 gives the full variable domain: DVKVTQSSRYLVKRTGEKVFLECVQDMDHENMFWYRQDPGLGLRLIYFSYDVKMKEKGDIPEGYSVSREKKERFSLILESASTNQTSMYLCASSYRDRVNTEAFFGQGTRLTVV.

V gene TRBV13 combines with J gene TRBJ2-1; 14 nucleotides line up with TRBD2. The CDR3 covers 18 residues. After removal of 4 bases from V and 3 bases from J, the junction contained 8 bases not matched to a gene. The germline CDR1 and CDR2 sequences are PRHDT and FYEKMQ (reference sequence). CDR3 in amino acids: CASSYWTSGRRGYNEQFF. Written as DNA, the CDR3 is TGTGCCAGCAGCTATTGGACTAGCGGGAGGAGAGGCTACAATGAGCAGTTCTTC.